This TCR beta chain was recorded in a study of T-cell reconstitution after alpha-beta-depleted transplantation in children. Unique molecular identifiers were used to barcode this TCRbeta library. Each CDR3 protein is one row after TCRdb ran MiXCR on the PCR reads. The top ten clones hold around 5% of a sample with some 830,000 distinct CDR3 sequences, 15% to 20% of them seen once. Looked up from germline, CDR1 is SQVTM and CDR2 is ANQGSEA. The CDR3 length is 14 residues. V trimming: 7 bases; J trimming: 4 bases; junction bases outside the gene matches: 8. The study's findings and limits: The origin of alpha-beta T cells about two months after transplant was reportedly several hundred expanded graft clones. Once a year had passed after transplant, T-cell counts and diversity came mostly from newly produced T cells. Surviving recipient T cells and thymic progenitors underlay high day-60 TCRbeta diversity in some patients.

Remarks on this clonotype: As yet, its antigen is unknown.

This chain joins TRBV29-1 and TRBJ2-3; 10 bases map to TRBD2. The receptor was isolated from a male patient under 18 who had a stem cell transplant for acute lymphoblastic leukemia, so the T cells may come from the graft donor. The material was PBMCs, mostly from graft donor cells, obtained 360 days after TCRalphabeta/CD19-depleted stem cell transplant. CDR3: CSGLLAGAPDTQYF. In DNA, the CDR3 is TGCAGCGGGCTGCTAGCGGGGGCTCCAGATACGCAGTATTTT.